The clone carrying this T cell receptor beta chain was recorded at least ten times. The junction had 17 bases not matched to a gene; V was cut back by 4 bases and J by 10 bases. This CDR3 spans 15 amino acids. Looked up from germline, CDR1 is SQVTM and CDR2 is ANQGSEA. Building the TCR beta libraries relied on iRepertoire HTBI primers, and CDR3 regions underwent Arm-PCR. TCRdb fed the multiplex PCR reads into MiXCR, producing one record per CDR3 protein. The top ten clones hold approximately 15% of a sample with approximately 400,000 distinct CDR3 sequences, 14% to 15% of them seen once. The sample belongs to a study of regulatory T cells in long-lasting Graves disease. Noted time point: newly diagnosed GD, antithyroid drugs for less than 3 months. RNA extracted from PBMCs served as the sequencing template. These same data were also listed under a study on T cells in Graves' hyperthyroidism and ophthalmopathy. Turning to that study: The model predicted ophthalmopathy a median roughly 6.5 months before onset.

The chain couples TRBV29-1 to TRBJ1-1; TRBD1 matches at 8 bases. The material sequenced was peripheral blood mononuclear cells (PBMCs), taken at new diagnosis, from a patient treated with antithyroid drugs. The clonotype was recovered from a young woman with Graves disease. This CDR3 is CSVGGAGGGIFGAFF. In DNA, the CDR3 is TGCAGCGTTGGTGGGGCAGGGGGCGGAATATTCGGAGCTTTCTTT.